This T cell receptor (beta chain) was obtained from a study of T cell changes during pregnancy in multiple sclerosis. V lost 3 bases and J lost 1; bases outside the gene matches: 1. This CDR3 has 14 amino acids. Looked up from germline, CDR1 is KGHSH and CDR2 is LQKENI. This clone appeared once. This table comes from immunoSEQ multiplex PCR, and its TCRdb copy is limited to in-frame clones, with some not included. The profile shows some 66,000 clones, about 91% of them singletons. The sample was CD8+ T cells from peripheral blood mononuclear cells, taken before pregnancy. The receptor was derived from a female donor with multiple sclerosis, enrolled in a pregnancy study. The V and J genes are TRBV18 and TRBJ2-5; 8 bases match TRBD1. The chain's CDR3 is CASSPTGGQETQYF. The CDR3 coding sequence is TGTGCCAGCTCACCTACAGGGGGCCAAGAGACCCAGTACTTC.